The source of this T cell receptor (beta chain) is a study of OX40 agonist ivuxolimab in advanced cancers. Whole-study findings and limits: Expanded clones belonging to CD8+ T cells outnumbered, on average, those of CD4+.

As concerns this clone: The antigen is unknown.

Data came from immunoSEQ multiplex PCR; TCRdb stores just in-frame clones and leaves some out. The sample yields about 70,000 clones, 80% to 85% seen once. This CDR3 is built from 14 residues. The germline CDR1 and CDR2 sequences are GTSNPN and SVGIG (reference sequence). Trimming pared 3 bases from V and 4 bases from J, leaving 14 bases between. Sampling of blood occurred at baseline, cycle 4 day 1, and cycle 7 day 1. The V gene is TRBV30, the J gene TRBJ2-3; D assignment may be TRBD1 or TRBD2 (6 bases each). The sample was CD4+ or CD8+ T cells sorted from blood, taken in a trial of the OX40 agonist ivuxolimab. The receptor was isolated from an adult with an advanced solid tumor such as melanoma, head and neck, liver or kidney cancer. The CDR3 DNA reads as TGTGCCTGGAGCAGAGGGGGAGGATCAGATACGCAGTATTTT. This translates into CAWSRGGGSDTQYF.